These 18 T cell receptor beta chains came from one sample sequenced in a study of cytomegalovirus exposure and HLA in healthy donors. Primers for the PCR totalled 60 Vbeta and 13 Jbeta. The method was immunoSEQ multiplex PCR; TCRdb's version includes in-frame clones alone and lacks a portion of them. The record lists around 140,000 clones, of which the ten most abundant hold about 1.5%. The specimen sequenced was PBMCs. The receptors were gathered from a middle-aged woman in good health and CMV-seropositive.

The chain links TRBV27 to TRBJ2-7; TRBD1 matches at 8 bases. Germline CDR1 MNHEY, CDR2 SMNVEV (reference sequence). The CDR3 covers 16 residues. V shed 5 bases, J shed 7 bases, and the junction held 16 bases outside the gene matches. The DNA for the CDR3 is TGTGCCAGCAGTCCAATAGGTCGGCAGGGGGCAGGGGAGCAGTACTTC. Protein: CASSPIGRQGAGEQYF.

The chain recombines TRBV5-4 with TRBJ2-3, with D tentatively TRBD1 (5 bases). This CDR3 has 13 residues. The V end was cut by 2 bases, the J end by 4 bases, with 8 bases between. Per germline, CDR1 SGHNT and CDR2 YYREEE (reference sequence). CDR3 residues: CASSFARADTQYF. DNA of the CDR3: TGTGCCAGCAGCTTCGCCAGGGCAGATACGCAGTATTTT.

V gene TRBV28 combines with J gene TRBJ1-1; D not resolved. V was clipped by 3 bases and J by 0 bases, with 14 bases between them. Germline assignment: CDR1 MDHEN and CDR2 SYDVKM. This CDR3 is built from 16 residues. The CDR3 is CASSFHHPGLNTEAFF. For the CDR3, the DNA is TGTGCCAGCAGTTTCCACCACCCAGGTCTGAACACTGAAGCTTTCTTT.

V and J are TRBV7-2 and TRBJ2-2, with D tentatively TRBD1 (5 bases). The V and J ends lost 1 base and 5 bases respectively, with 11 bases between them. In germline, CDR1 is SGHTA, CDR2 FQGNSA. The CDR3 totals 15 residues. Here the CDR3 reads CASSLVPGSTGELFF. CDR3 coding DNA: TGTGCCAGCAGCTTAGTTCCAGGGTCAACCGGGGAGCTGTTTTTT.

The chain is built from TRBV28 and TRBJ1-6, with no clear D. The CDR3 spans 13 residues. The germline V and J ends were trimmed by 8 bases and 8 bases, with 13 bases remaining between them. Germline CDR1 reads MDHEN; CDR2 reads SYDVKM. The CDR3 coding sequence is TGTGCCAGCGGAAGTTCAGACTATTCACCCCTCCACTTT. Its translation is CASGSSDYSPLHF.

This chain uses TRBV6-5 with TRBJ1-4; tentative D call: TRBD1 (5 bases). V lost 2 bases to trimming and J lost 7 bases, with 17 bases between them. Germline assignment: CDR1 MNHEY and CDR2 SVGAGI. CDR3 length: 16 amino acids. The CDR3 here is CASSYRGALSGEKLFF. DNA of the CDR3: TGTGCCAGCAGTTACCGTGGGGCCCTTTCTGGTGAAAAACTGTTTTTT.

J is TRBJ1-5 and V is TRBV30; D remains ambiguous. CDR1 is GTSNPN and CDR2 is SVGIG in the germline V gene (reference sequence). The CDR3 is 16 residues long. V was pared by 2 bases and J by 1 base, with 15 bases between. The CDR3 region is CAWSPQAIGSNQPQHF. The CDR3 DNA follows: TGTGCCTGGAGTCCCCAAGCGATAGGAAGCAATCAGCCCCAGCATTTT.

The CDR3 DNA reads as TGTGCCAGCAGCGATAGTATGGGAAACACCATATATTTT. Its translation: CASSDSMGNTIYF. The chain combines TRBV11-2 with TRBJ1-3; D remains ambiguous. This CDR3 spans 13 amino acids. In germline, CDR1 is SGHAT, CDR2 FQNNGV. Trimming stripped 5 bases from V and 4 bases from J, with 9 bases between.

This chain uses TRBV4-1 with TRBJ2-3; TRBD2 aligns across 7 bases. The CDR3 length is 16 residues. Germline CDR1 MGHRA, CDR2 YSYEKL. The trim removed 4 bases at V and 6 bases at J, leaving 13 bases unmatched. This chain's CDR3 is CASSPLPAGVGDTQYF. DNA of the CDR3: TGCGCCAGCAGCCCTCTCCCCGCGGGAGTAGGGGATACGCAGTATTTT.

The V and J genes are TRBV12-1 and TRBJ2-1; TRBD2 was called by the table and not checked on the DNA. TRBV12-1 is a known pseudogene. The CDR3 is 16 amino acids. CDR3 amino acids: CASSLRREENGNEQFF. The CDR3 DNA follows: TGTGCCAGCAGCTTAAGGCGGGAGGAGAATGGCAATGAGCAGTTCTTC.

The rearrangement links TRBV19 to TRBJ2-5; 8 bases fit TRBD2. The junction had 11 bases not matched to a gene; V was cut back by 3 bases and J by 2 bases. The germline CDR1 and CDR2 sequences are LNHDA and SQIVND (reference sequence). The CDR3 sequence is 17 residues long. CDR3 sequence reads: CASSIFGAGVPQETQYF. CDR3 bases: TGTGCCAGTAGTATCTTCGGAGCGGGAGTGCCTCAAGAGACCCAGTACTTC.

This chain uses TRBV5-5 with TRBJ2-3; D remains unclear. CDR1 and CDR2 from the germline V gene are SGHKS and YYEKEE (reference sequence). This CDR3 contains 14 residues. V was cut by 1 base and J by 0 bases, with 6 bases left in between. The CDR3 sequence: CASSLSPSTDTQYF. CDR3 nucleotide sequence: TGTGCCAGCAGCTTGTCCCCTAGCACAGATACGCAGTATTTT. Variable domain in full (rest from reference TRBV5-5 and TRBJ2-3): DAGVTQSPTHLIKTRGQQVTLRCSPISGHKSVSWYQQVLGQGPQFIFQYYEKEERGRGNFPDRFSARQFPNYSSELNVNALLLGDSALYLCASSLSPSTDTQYFGPGTRLTVL.

The rearrangement uses TRBV5-1 and TRBJ2-7, with TRBD1 matching over 8 bases. V trimming: 4 bases; J trimming: 7 bases; junction bases outside the gene matches: 10. This CDR3 region has 14 residues. The germline V gene encodes CDR1 SGHRS and CDR2 YFSETQ. Written as DNA, the CDR3 is TGCGCCAGCAGCATCGGACAGGGAGGTGTAGAGCAGTACTTC. Its protein is CASSIGQGGVEQYF.

The genes are TRBV2 and TRBJ1-3, with TRBD1 matching over 8 bases. The CDR3 is made up of 14 amino acids. Per the germline V gene, CDR1 is SNHLY and CDR2 is FYNNEI. Trimming at V came to 6 bases and at J to 5 bases, leaving 6 bases not matched to a gene. CDR3 nucleotides: TGTGCCAGCAGCGCGGACAGGGCTAGAAACACCATATATTTT. Translation gives CASSADRARNTIYF.

The chain couples TRBV7-2 to TRBJ2-7; maybe TRBD1 (5 bases). CDR3 size: 12 residues. The V gene lost 5 bases and the J gene lost 5 bases, with 10 bases spanning the gap. Per the germline V gene, CDR1 is SGHTA and CDR2 is FQGNSA. This chain's CDR3 is CASSEGANEQYF. The CDR3 coding sequence is TGTGCCAGCAGCGAAGGGGCAAACGAGCAGTACTTC.

The rearrangement uses TRBV7-3 and TRBJ2-5, with 11 bases aligning to TRBD2. Trimming at V came to 5 bases and at J to 4 bases, leaving 6 bases not matched to a gene. Germline values: CDR1 SGHTA, CDR2 FQGTGA. The CDR3 is 15 residues long. The CDR3 sequence is CASSPIGLAGETQYF. The CDR3 DNA reads as TGTGCCAGCAGCCCCATTGGACTAGCGGGAGAGACCCAGTACTTC.

The chain uses TRBV28 and TRBJ2-5, with 9 bases identical to TRBD1. With 5 bases clipped from V and 4 bases from J, the junction kept 8 bases outside the gene matches. This CDR3 spans 15 amino acids. Germline V gene lookup returns CDR1 MDHEN and CDR2 SYDVKM. CDR3 coding DNA: TGTGCCAGCAGTCCATTACAGGGGGCCGGAGAGACCCAGTACTTC. Translating gives CASSPLQGAGETQYF.

This chain uses TRBV2 with TRBJ2-3, with D tentatively TRBD2 (5 bases). This CDR3 contains 13 residues. Germline assignment: CDR1 SNHLY and CDR2 FYNNEI. The V end was cut by 9 bases, the J end by 2 bases, with 12 bases between. Here the CDR3 reads CASFSAVTDTQYF. For the CDR3, the DNA is TGTGCCAGTTTTAGCGCAGTCACAGATACGCAGTATTTT.